This paragraph covers one T cell receptor beta chain sequence. Its target antigen remains unknown. No per-base quality is available; no much larger clone lies one base away. Based on the germline V gene, the CDR1 and CDR2 sequences are SNHLY and FYNNEI. The CDR3 starts with the cysteine, ends with the phenylalanine, and has 15 residues. Left in the record is the CDR3 DNA by itself, 45 bases read in frame from the first base. Trimming at the junction amounts to 6 bases on V and 2 bases on J, and the germline ends lie 16 bases apart. This specimen comes from a study of blood T cell repertoires in COVID-19 (dated by TCRdb to 2020 to 2021). Regarding the research as a whole: The collaborator samples originated in the United States, Italy and Spain and spanned the acute and convalescent phases of COVID-19. A de-identified subject ID, COVID-19 status, age in years and sex were almost always included in the sample metadata. The material from the prospective study consisted of cDNA or gDNA derived from T cells, B-cell-depleted T cells, or PBMCs. Where available, HLA class I and class II types were taken from metadata supplied by the sample provider and were not determined by assay-based typing. The repertoires were released in a freely available public database intended as a resource for research on the immune response to SARS-CoV-2. Subjects who had been exposed to COVID-19, were actively infected with it, or had recovered from it provided the deeply sampled blood TCRbeta repertoires that made up the dataset. Samples were obtained from the ongoing ImmuneRACE study (first 160 participants) and from about 1,300 subjects provided by 6 global collaborators. The paper's findings and limits, for the study overall: Clinical and demographic metadata were provided uncurated, with the amount varying by source and participant.

TCRbeta CDR3 regions were amplified from genomic DNA by means of the immunoSEQ Assay, a bias-controlled multiplex PCR. Per the source publication's procedure: Nucleated cell counts per sample were estimated from amplification of reference gene primers within the assay. To quantify the absolute abundance of each unique TCRbeta CDR3 rearrangement, sequence reads were collapsed and filtered. Productive Simpson clonality was computed per sample as the square root of Simpson's diversity index over productive rearrangements. Imported from immuneACCESS, the table was reduced by TCRdb to in-frame sequences with V and J called. These copies leave out some clones; in studies compared against another copy, an unresolved V gene accounts for under half, and the cause of the remainder is not known. The D gene and trimming were derived from the DNA, and the V and J assignments and clone size from that table. This sample holds over 150,000 clones; 80% to 90% were observed only once. The leading ten clones occupy 0.8% to 1.2% of the sample.

Each collaborating institution followed its own protocols to collect whole blood in K2EDTA tubes. For TCRbeta analysis, collaborators shipped samples in one of three forms: frozen whole blood, isolated PBMCs, or DNA extracted from either of those sample types. Sequenced material: peripheral blood. This TCR came from a man aged 35-49 years with acute or convalescent COVID-19. This receptor chain uses TRBV2 and TRBJ1-1, with TRBD1 perhaps the D gene, on 6 matching bases. The sequenced DNA is TGTGCCAGCAGCCTACAGGGCCCCCTTAACACTGAAGCTTTCTTT. The resulting protein is CASSLQGPLNTEAFF. Extended through the reference TRBV2 and TRBJ1-1 proteins, this CDR3 yields the full variable domain: EPEVTQTPSHQVTQMGQEVILRCVPISNHLYFYWYRQILGQKVEFLVSFYNNEISEKSEIFDDQFSVERPDGSNFTLKIRSTKLEDSAMYFCASSLQGPLNTEAFFGQGTRLTVV.